This T cell receptor beta chain was captured by sequencing in a study of cytomegalovirus exposure and HLA in healthy donors. The PCR employed 60 Vbeta primers together with 13 Jbeta primers. Clones were read by immunoSEQ multiplex PCR, and TCRdb kept only the in-frame ones, dropping some. Among 150,000 to 200,000 clones listed, around 74% were seen once. This CDR3 comprises 16 residues. The V gene's germline CDR1 is SGHRS and CDR2 YFSETQ. V was cut by 5 bases and J by 4 bases, with 21 bases left in between. The specimen was PBMCs. The chain combines TRBV5-1 with TRBJ1-1; TRBD1 might be the D (6 bases). The sequence derives from a female donor in good health and CMV-seronegative. CDR3 region: CASRTGLRGASTEAFF. The CDR3 DNA reads TGCGCCAGCAGGACGGGGTTGCGGGGGGCGAGCACTGAAGCTTTCTTT.